Below, one T cell receptor (beta chain) is given with its context. The data are from a study of early T cells in non-severe SARS-CoV-2 infection. At the level of the study: Sequencing input comprised bulk RNA from unsorted whole blood; chain pairing was not available.

Unique molecular identifiers were affixed to single, distinct cDNA molecules. TCRdb redid the calling of the 5' RACE reads with MiXCR, one entry per CDR3 protein. The profile covers tens of thousands of distinct CDR3 sequences, with 12% appearing a single time and around 7% taken by the ten largest. With V trimmed by 0 bases and J by 5 bases, 11 bases remained unmatched. Germline values: CDR1 SGHRS, CDR2 YFSETQ. The CDR3 has 18 amino acids. The sequenced sample consisted of whole blood. This TCR came from an adult who was a healthcare worker with PCR-confirmed SARS-CoV-2 infection or an uninfected control (not recorded which). This chain uses TRBV5-1 with TRBJ2-7; 13 nucleotides align to TRBD2. This CDR3 is CASSLANNGLAGVNEQYF. The CDR3 DNA reads as TGCGCCAGCAGCTTGGCCAACAACGGACTAGCGGGAGTTAACGAGCAGTACTTC.